The entry below gives a single TCR beta chain sequence along with its context. Sequencing used immunoSEQ multiplex PCR; TCRdb keeps in-frame clones, though not all of them. The data hold just over 15,000 clones, with 84% observed a single time. This sample stems from a study of T cells after posttransplantation cyclophosphamide. Sampled 1 year posttransplant, controls received myeloablative marrow transplants, methotrexate and a calcineurin inhibitor. V was clipped by 1 base and J by 0 bases, with 8 bases between them. The CDR3 sequence is 15 residues long. CDR1 LGHNA and CDR2 YSLEER come from the germline V gene.

Sequencing was performed on PBMCs, taken less than 400 days after allogeneic stem cell transplant with calcineurin inhibitor and methotrexate. The rearrangement links TRBV4-3 to TRBJ2-3; a weak D match, TRBD2 (6 bases). The source of this sequence is a male patient in his late teens or twenties who received an allogeneic stem cell transplant from a related donor, was CMV-positive, and had no GVHD. Among the T cells, some may be from the graft donor. The CDR3: CASSQAGTSTDTQYF. The CDR3 DNA sequence: TGCGCCAGCAGCCAAGCGGGGACTAGCACAGATACGCAGTATTTT.